A single sample is the source of the 11 T cell receptor beta chains below, sequenced in a study of blood T cell repertoires in COVID-19. The assay was immunoSEQ multiplex PCR, and TCRdb's table has in-frame clones only and misses some. The table has 300,000 to 400,000 clones, about 91% seen once; the top ten hold 9.5% to 10%. The sample taken for sequencing was peripheral blood. The source of these receptors is a man aged 25-45 years with COVID-19, enrolled during active disease.

The chain recombines TRBV7-8 with TRBJ2-3, with 10 bases matching TRBD2. Germline V gene lookup returns CDR1 SGHVS and CDR2 FQNEAQ. The CDR3 extends over 17 amino acids. J was trimmed by 4 bases and V by 3 bases; bases with no gene match: 10. The CDR3 bases are TGTGCCAGCAGCTTTGGTTTCGAGCGGGAGGGTCCAGATACGCAGTATTTT. Residues: CASSFGFEREGPDTQYF.

V and J are TRBV3-1 (or the pseudogene TRBV3-2) and TRBJ2-1; D is possibly TRBD2 (5 bases). The CDR3 totals 17 residues. V was trimmed by 0 bases and J by 7 bases, leaving 19 bases between them. Germline V gene data show CDR1 as LGHDT and CDR2 as YNNKEL (reference sequence). The CDR3 DNA is TGTGCCAGCAGCCAAGACCGGACTCGACGAGGGAAAAATGAGCAGTTCTTC. Translated, it gives CASSQDRTRRGKNEQFF.

J is TRBJ2-7 and V is TRBV7-2; 8 nucleotides agree with TRBD1. CDR3 length equals 15 residues. Per the germline V gene, CDR1 is SGHTA and CDR2 is FQGNSA. With V trimmed by 5 bases and J by 0 bases, 6 bases remained unmatched. CDR3 sequence reads: CASSPRDRSSYEQYF. For the CDR3, the DNA is TGTGCCAGCAGCCCGCGGGACAGGAGCTCCTACGAGCAGTACTTC. The complete variable domain, with remaining parts taken from reference TRBV7-2 and TRBJ2-7, reads GAGVSQSPSNKVTEKGKDVELRCDPISGHTALYWYRQSLGQGLEFLIYFQGNSAPDKSGLPSDRFSAERTGGSVSTLTIQRTQQEDSAVYLCASSPRDRSSYEQYFGPGTRLTVT.

This clone was counted a few times. This CDR3 reads CASSFPRGSANSPLHF. CDR3 coding DNA: TGTGCCAGCAGTTTCCCCCGGGGATCTGCTAATTCACCCCTCCACTTT. The V gene is TRBV27, the J gene TRBJ1-6; no definite D call. The CDR3 runs 16 residues. The V gene's germline CDR1 is MNHEY and CDR2 SMNVEV (reference sequence). V gave up 3 bases and J gave up 6 bases, with 15 bases separating them.

The chain joins TRBV6-5 to TRBJ2-7; D may be TRBD1 (5 bases). Germline CDR1 reads MNHEY; CDR2 reads SVGAGI. CDR3 size: 14 residues. Trimming removed 8 bases at V and 5 bases at J, with 19 bases between. In DNA form, the CDR3 reads TGTGCCAGCGAACCATTGACAGTTCCCCACGAGCAGTACTTC. It translates to CASEPLTVPHEQYF.

The chain recombines TRBV6-2 or TRBV6-3 with TRBJ1-2, with TRBD1 identical over 7 bases. CDR3 length: 15 amino acids. CDR1 MNHEY and CDR2 SVGEGT come from the germline V gene. V was pared by 4 bases and J by 2 bases, with 7 bases of the junction left unmatched. CDR3 region: CASSFSTGRNYGYTF. CDR3 DNA sequence: TGTGCCAGCAGTTTCTCGACAGGGCGAAACTATGGCTACACCTTC.

The chain combines TRBV5-4 with TRBJ2-1; D is perhaps TRBD1 (6 bases). CDR1 and CDR2 (germline): SGHNT, YYREEE (reference sequence). The CDR3 runs 15 residues. V lost 0 bases to trimming and J lost 5 bases, with 12 bases between them. The CDR3 region has the DNA TGTGCCAGCAGCTTGGCTGGGGGCGCGGACAATGAGCAGTTCTTC. Amino acid sequence: CASSLAGGADNEQFF. The variable domain in full, completed from reference TRBV5-4 and TRBJ2-1, reads ETGVTQSPTHLIKTRGQQVTLRCSSQSGHNTVSWYQQALGQGPQFIFQYYREEENGRGNFPPRFSGLQFPNYSSELNVNALELDDSALYLCASSLAGGADNEQFFGPGTRLTVL.

This sequence joins TRBV12-5 and TRBJ2-3; no reliable D call. The germline V and J ends were trimmed by 2 bases and 5 bases, with 8 bases remaining between them. The CDR3 length is 13 residues. The germline V gene encodes CDR1 LGHNT and CDR2 FRNRAP. DNA of the CDR3: TGTGCTAGTGGTTTGTCCCAAATAGATACGCAGTATTTT. Translating gives CASGLSQIDTQYF.

This clone was seen a single time. The chain has TRBV11-3 and TRBJ1-1; 7 nucleotides line up with TRBD1. Trimming at V came to 2 bases and at J to 0 bases, leaving 6 bases not matched to a gene. Germline V gives CDR1 SGHNT, CDR2 YENEEA. CDR3 length equals 16 residues. The CDR3 coding sequence is TGTGCCAGCAGCTTAAGAGGGGGCCCCTTGAACACTGAAGCTTTCTTT. It encodes CASSLRGGPLNTEAFF.

The chain carries TRBV14 and TRBJ1-3; a possible D gene is TRBD1 (5 bases). CDR1 and CDR2 (germline): SGHDN, FVKESK. V was shortened by 4 bases and J by 0 bases, with 13 bases between the two germline ends. The CDR3 length is 16 residues. The CDR3 loop reads CASSPGGPYSGNTIYF. In DNA form, the CDR3 reads TGTGCCAGCAGCCCGGGGGGACCATACTCTGGAAACACCATATATTTT.

This clone has only one observation. This rearrangement joins TRBV15 to TRBJ2-7, with 9 bases fitting TRBD1. V trimming: 1 base; J trimming: 1 base; junction bases outside the gene matches: 8. In germline, CDR1 is LNHNV, CDR2 YYDKDF (reference sequence). This CDR3 spans 17 amino acids. CDR3 region: CATSRGTPGTGSYEQYF. The CDR3 DNA sequence: TGTGCCACCAGCAGAGGGACTCCCGGGACAGGGTCCTACGAGCAGTACTTC.